The T cell receptor (beta chain) described here comes from a study of CD8+ T cells in alopecia areata. As regards this clone: Antigen unknown.

Peripheral blood samples and lesional scalp punch biopsies were obtained from alopecia areata patients. RNA was extracted and reverse transcribed into cDNA as the sequencing template. Assay used: immunoSEQ multiplex PCR; TCRdb lists only in-frame clones, some missing. The sample yields 150,000 or so clones, around 87% seen once. CDR3 length equals 14 residues. The V gene end was trimmed by 4 bases and the J gene end by 7 bases; junction bases not matched to a gene: 11. Germline V gene sequence: CDR1 SQVTM, CDR2 ANQGSEA. General observations from the study: Lesional tissue from the scalp (especially in alopecia totalis/universalis) showed higher clonality than normal scalp.

The sample in question was CD8+ T cells sorted from blood, obtained at week 0. The clonotype originates from a human donor with alopecia areata. This rearrangement joins TRBV29-1 to TRBJ1-1, with 8 bases that match TRBD1. CDR3 nucleotide sequence: TGCAGCGTTGTTGGGCAGGGGGCAAATGGTGAAGCTTTCTTT. This gives the protein CSVVGQGANGEAFF.